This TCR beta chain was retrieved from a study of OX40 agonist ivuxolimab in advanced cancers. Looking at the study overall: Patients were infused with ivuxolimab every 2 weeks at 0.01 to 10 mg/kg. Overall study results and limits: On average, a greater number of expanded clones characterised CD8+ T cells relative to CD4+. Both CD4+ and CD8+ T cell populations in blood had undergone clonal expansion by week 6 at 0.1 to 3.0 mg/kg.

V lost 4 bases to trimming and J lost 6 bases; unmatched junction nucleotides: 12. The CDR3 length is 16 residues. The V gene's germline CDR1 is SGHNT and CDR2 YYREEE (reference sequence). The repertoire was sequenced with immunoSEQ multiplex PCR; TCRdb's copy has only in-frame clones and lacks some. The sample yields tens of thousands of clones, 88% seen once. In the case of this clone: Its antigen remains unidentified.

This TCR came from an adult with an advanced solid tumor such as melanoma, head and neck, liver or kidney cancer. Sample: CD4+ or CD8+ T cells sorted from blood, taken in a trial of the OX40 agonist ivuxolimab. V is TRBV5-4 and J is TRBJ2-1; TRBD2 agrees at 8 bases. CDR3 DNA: TGTGCCAGCAGCCGGAGGGGCGGGGGGAGCGTCAATGAGCAGTTCTTC. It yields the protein CASSRRGGGSVNEQFF.